Presented here are 3 T cell receptor beta chains from one specimen sequenced in a study of cytomegalovirus exposure and HLA in healthy donors. PCR amplification relied on 60 Vbeta primers (plus 13 Jbeta primers). Some clones are missing from TCRdb's copy, which holds only in-frame ones; the method was immunoSEQ multiplex PCR. This table lists around 70,000 clones. Material: PBMCs. The receptors shown here come from a boy between 5 and 17 years old in good health and CMV-seronegative.

V is TRBV29-1 and J is TRBJ2-5; 12 bases are shared with TRBD2. CDR1 is SQVTM, CDR2 ANQGSEA, per germline. The CDR3 runs to 14 residues. V gave up 6 bases and J gave up 5 bases; unmatched junction bases: 7. The CDR3, as DNA: TGCAGCGTCCTGACTAGCGGGAGTGGGGAGACCCAGTACTTC. It yields the protein CSVLTSGSGETQYF.

V is TRBV19 and J is TRBJ1-3; D is unresolved. V lost 10 bases to trimming and J lost 0 bases, with 16 bases between them. Germline CDR1 is LNHDA and CDR2 is SQIVND (reference sequence). The CDR3 is made up of 15 amino acids. The CDR3 DNA reads TGTGCCACCGATTCTCTCCGGTTCTCTGGAAACACCATATATTTT. It encodes CATDSLRFSGNTIYF.

The gene calls are TRBV18 and TRBJ1-1; D is possibly TRBD1 (6 bases). CDR3 length: 17 amino acids. V lost 4 bases to trimming and J lost 1 base, with 19 bases between them. CDR1 is KGHSH, CDR2 LQKENI, per germline. CDR3 loop: CASSLTGGASRNTEAFF. The CDR3 bases are TGTGCCAGCTCACTAACCGGGGGGGCCTCGAGGAACACTGAAGCTTTCTTT.